These 9 T cell receptor beta chains share one sample of origin, sequenced in a study of long-term antiretroviral therapy in people with HIV. The libraries were made with immunoSEQ v3.0 at survey level. This table comes from immunoSEQ multiplex PCR, and its TCRdb copy is limited to in-frame clones, with some not included. The table records around 22,000 clones, around 80% of them present only once. The sequences come from unsorted PBMCs, collected roughly 4.1 years after starting antiretroviral therapy. The receptors derive from a man aged 30 to 39 with HIV.

This clone is termed medium-sized. The CDR3 coding sequence is TGTGCCAGCAGGAGGGGCATCTCTGGAAACACCATATATTTT. The encoded protein is CASRRGISGNTIYF. This chain uses TRBV27 with TRBJ1-3, with D perhaps matching TRBD1 (5 bases). CDR3 length: 14 amino acids. Looked up from germline, CDR1 is MNHEY and CDR2 is SMNVEV (reference sequence). Trimming cost V 6 bases and J 0 bases, with 9 bases left between them.

The chain is built from TRBV7-9 and TRBJ1-1; D remains unclear. This CDR3 comprises 11 residues. V was pared by 1 base and J by 13 bases, with 10 bases between. From germline, CDR1 is SEHNR and CDR2 FQNEAQ (reference sequence). CDR3 loop: CASSLGGRDFF. CDR3 in DNA: TGTGCCAGCAGCTTAGGTGGCCGGGATTTCTTT.

This chain uses TRBV4-2 with TRBJ2-1; D not resolved. Germline-derived CDR1 and CDR2 are LGHNA and YNFKEQ. The CDR3 loop spans 15 amino acids. Trimming pared 3 bases from V and 7 bases from J, leaving 16 bases between. CDR3 sequence reads: CASSQPALVTNEQFF. The CDR3 DNA follows: TGTGCCAGCAGCCAGCCGGCCCTCGTAACGAATGAGCAGTTCTTC.

V is TRBV4-1 and J is TRBJ2-1, with D possibly matching TRBD2 (5 bases). Trimming cost V 4 bases and J 0 bases, with 22 bases left between them. The CDR3 is 19 amino acids. Germline loops: CDR1 MGHRA, CDR2 YSYEKL. The CDR3 loop reads CASSPRKLGGMGSYNEQFF. DNA for the CDR3: TGCGCCAGCAGCCCCCGGAAACTAGGAGGAATGGGCTCCTACAATGAGCAGTTCTTC.

The V and J genes are TRBV5-1 and TRBJ1-2; D is possibly TRBD1 (5 bases). The CDR3 extends over 14 amino acids. Per germline, CDR1 SGHRS and CDR2 YFSETQ. The ends were cut back, 5 bases at V and 6 bases at J, with 17 bases in the middle. The CDR3 reads CASRETERGHGYTF. DNA of the CDR3: TGCGCCAGCAGAGAAACTGAGAGGGGTCATGGCTACACCTTC.

This chain uses TRBV15 with TRBJ2-1, with 7 bases lining up with TRBD2. The junction had 5 bases not matched to a gene; V was cut back by 1 base and J by 8 bases. This CDR3 has 14 amino acids. CDR1 LNHNV and CDR2 YYDKDF come from the germline V gene (reference sequence). CDR3 region: CATSRGGSIYEQFF. DNA of the CDR3: TGTGCCACCAGCAGAGGCGGGAGTATATATGAGCAGTTCTTC.

The V and J genes are TRBV6-5 and TRBJ1-1; TRBD1 is a possible D gene (5 bases). The CDR3 sequence is 13 residues long. V was shortened by 0 bases and J by 5 bases, with 7 bases between the two germline ends. Looked up from germline, CDR1 is MNHEY and CDR2 is SVGAGI. The CDR3 sequence: CASSYSPGTEAFF. For the CDR3, the DNA is TGTGCCAGCAGTTACTCGCCAGGGACTGAAGCTTTCTTT.

The genes are TRBV4-1 and TRBJ2-7; TRBD1 agrees at 9 bases. CDR3 length: 16 residues. V lost 0 bases, J lost 7 bases, and 10 bases stayed unmatched. Germline V gene data show CDR1 as MGHRA and CDR2 as YSYEKL. CDR3 loop: CASSQEAGTGLYEQYF. In DNA form, the CDR3 reads TGCGCCAGCAGCCAAGAGGCCGGGACAGGGCTTTATGAGCAGTACTTC.

V is TRBV25-1 and J is TRBJ2-4; possible D gene TRBD1, 6 bases. V lost 1 base and J lost 9, with 16 bases in between. Per germline, CDR1 MGHDK and CDR2 SYGVNS. This CDR3 is built from 15 residues. CDR3 DNA sequence: TGTGCCAGCAGTGAATTGGGGGCCCAGGGCGGCATTCAGTACTTC. Protein product: CASSELGAQGGIQYF.